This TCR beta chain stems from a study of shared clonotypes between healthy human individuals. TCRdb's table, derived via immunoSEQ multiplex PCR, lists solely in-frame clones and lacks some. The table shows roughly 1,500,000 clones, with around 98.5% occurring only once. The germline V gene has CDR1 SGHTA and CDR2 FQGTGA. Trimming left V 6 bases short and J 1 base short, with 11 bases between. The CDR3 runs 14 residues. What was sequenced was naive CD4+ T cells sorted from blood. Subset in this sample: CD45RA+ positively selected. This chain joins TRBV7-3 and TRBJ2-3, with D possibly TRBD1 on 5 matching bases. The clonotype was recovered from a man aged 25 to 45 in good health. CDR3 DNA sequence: TGTGCCAGCAGGTTGGGGCAGGGCACAGATACGCAGTATTTT. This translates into CASRLGQGTDTQYF. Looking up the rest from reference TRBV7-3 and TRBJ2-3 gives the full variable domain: GAGVSQTPSNKVTEKGKYVELRCDPISGHTALYWYRQSLGQGPEFLIYFQGTGAADDSGLPNDRFFAVRPEGSVSTLKIQRTERGDSAVYLCASRLGQGTDTQYFGPGTRLTVL.